This passage covers 16 T cell receptor beta chains from one sample sequenced in a study of graft-versus-host responses after intestinal transplantation. Profiling relied on immunoSEQ multiplex PCR, and the TCRdb table lists in-frame clones only, not all of them. The table has 6,000 to 8,500 clones, around 22% seen once. Irradiated, violet-dye-labeled stimulators (roughly 200,000) were plated alongside roughly 200,000 CFSE-labeled responders. Sequences were derived from alloreactive CD8+ T cells from a mixed lymphocyte reaction culture, sampled before transplantation. As for subset: CFSE-low proliferating T cells sorted from roughly six-day pre-transplant mixed lymphocyte reaction (GvH or HvG direction). The origin of the receptors is a human patient who was an organ donor for intestinal transplantation.

For this clone: A far larger clone is a single base away, which makes a read error likely. This sample includes further DNA sequences coding for the same CDR3. This chain connects TRBV11-2 to TRBJ2-7; perhaps D is TRBD1 or TRBD2 (5 bases each). Germline CDR1 reads SGHAT; CDR2 reads FQNNGV. The CDR3 is 13 amino acids. The V end lost 5 bases, the J end lost 2 bases, and 10 bases lay between the germline ends. The CDR3: CASSLGRTYEQYF. CDR3 sequence (DNA): TGTGCCAGCAGCCTGGGACGGACCTACGAGCAGTACTTC.

In its sample, this clone is large (0.1 to 1%). The gene calls are TRBV6-5 and TRBJ2-7; D possibly corresponds to TRBD1 (6 bases). Germline V lookup: CDR1 MNHEY, CDR2 SVGAGI. The CDR3 contains 13 residues. The V end lost 8 bases, the J end lost 2 bases, and 13 bases lay between the germline ends. CDR3 sequence reads: CASAVGHTYEQYF. CDR3 bases: TGTGCCAGCGCGGTGGGACACACCTACGAGCAGTACTTC.

This clone counts as medium-sized (0.01 to 0.1%). The rearrangement links TRBV27 to TRBJ1-1; the D gene is possibly TRBD1 (5 bases). CDR3 length equals 13 residues. Deletions cut 4 bases from V and 1 base from J, with 7 bases between. The germline gives CDR1 MNHEY, CDR2 SMNVEV (reference sequence). The CDR3: CASSWGENTEAFF. CDR3 coding DNA: TGTGCCAGCAGTTGGGGGGAGAACACTGAAGCTTTCTTT.

The table lists this clone with a few counts. This sequence joins TRBV11-2 and TRBJ1-2, with TRBD1 matching over 7 bases. The germline V gene has CDR1 SGHAT and CDR2 FQNNGV. The CDR3 is 13 residues long. The V gene end was trimmed by 3 bases and the J gene end by 6 bases; junction bases not matched to a gene: 4. The CDR3 reads CASSLRGPHGYTF. DNA for the CDR3: TGTGCCAGCAGCTTGAGGGGGCCGCATGGCTACACCTTC.

The chain couples TRBV6-5 to TRBJ2-3, with D possibly TRBD2 on 6 matching bases. The CDR3 is 14 residues long. The germline V and J ends were trimmed by 7 bases and 1 base, with 12 bases remaining between them. Germline V CDR1 and CDR2: MNHEY, SVGAGI. CDR3 sequence: CASTERVGTDTQYF. Here the CDR3 DNA reads TGTGCCAGCACAGAGCGGGTTGGCACAGATACGCAGTATTTT.

This clone turned up a few times. The chain links TRBV30 to TRBJ2-1; 7 bases fit TRBD2. V gave up 2 bases and J gave up 8 bases; unmatched junction bases: 9. Germline-derived CDR1 and CDR2 are GTSNPN and SVGIG (reference sequence). The CDR3 loop spans 14 amino acids. Here the CDR3 reads CAWSYVLAGDEQFF. CDR3 in DNA: TGTGCCTGGAGTTACGTACTCGCGGGAGATGAGCAGTTCTTC.

The CDR3 coding sequence is TGTGCCAGCAGCCCTCTTGAGGGGAATGAGCAGTTCTTC. It is translated as CASSPLEGNEQFF. The gene calls are TRBV9 and TRBJ2-1, with D perhaps assigned TRBD1 or TRBD2 (5 bases each). Germline values: CDR1 SGDLS, CDR2 YYNGEE. CDR3 length equals 13 residues. The V end was cut by 4 bases, the J end by 7 bases, with 12 bases between.

This clone was counted between two and nine times. The V and J genes are TRBV12-5 and TRBJ1-2, with no clear D. Germline CDR1 is LGHNT and CDR2 is FRNRAP. Trimming pared 0 bases from V and 2 bases from J, leaving 16 bases between. The CDR3 covers 17 residues. The CDR3 bases are TGTGCTAGTGGTTTGGTCCCGGTATTGGGTACCAACTATGGCTACACCTTC. Encoded protein: CASGLVPVLGTNYGYTF.

This sequence joins TRBV7-6 and TRBJ2-5; a possible D gene is TRBD2 (5 bases). CDR1 is SGHVS, CDR2 FNYEAQ, per germline. The CDR3 extends over 12 amino acids. Deletions cut 4 bases from V and 3 bases from J, with 6 bases between. CDR3 coding DNA: TGTGCCAGCAGCTGGCGGGAAGAGACCCAGTACTTC. It specifies CASSWREETQYF.

The genes are TRBV6-5 and TRBJ2-7; no reliable D call. The CDR3 has 12 amino acids. Germline lookup yields CDR1 MNHEY and CDR2 SVGAGI. V lost 5 bases, J lost 4 bases, and 9 bases lay in between. The CDR3 reads CASSERLYEQYF. The CDR3 nucleotides are TGTGCCAGCAGTGAACGGCTATACGAGCAGTACTTC.

The V call is TRBV7-2, the J call TRBJ2-7; 10 positions agree with TRBD2. Germline V gene sequence: CDR1 SGHTA, CDR2 FQGNSA. V lost 2 bases, J lost 2 bases, and 12 bases stayed unmatched. This CDR3 contains 18 residues. CDR3: CASSLPLPTSGPTYEQYF. The CDR3 bases are TGTGCCAGCAGCTTACCCCTGCCGACTAGCGGGCCTACCTACGAGCAGTACTTC.

This clone was observed a handful of times. The chain recombines TRBV2 with TRBJ2-1; 8 bases are shared with TRBD2. The V segment lost 6 bases and the J segment 3 bases; nucleotides outside the gene matches: 7. There are 15 residues in the CDR3. Germline V CDR1 and CDR2: SNHLY, FYNNEI. The CDR3 spells CASRVTSGSYNEQFF. The CDR3 DNA sequence: TGTGCCAGCAGGGTGACCAGCGGGAGCTACAATGAGCAGTTCTTC.

By share, this clone counts as medium-sized. V usage is TRBV6-1 and J usage is TRBJ1-5; perhaps TRBD1 as D (5 bases). The CDR3 covers 14 residues. From germline, CDR1 is MNHNS and CDR2 SASEGT. Trimming left V 4 bases short and J 11 bases short, with 18 bases between. This CDR3 reads CASSGTPVIMAQHF. CDR3 sequence (DNA): TGTGCCAGCAGTGGGACACCCGTCATCATGGCCCAGCATTTT.

This chain joins TRBV4-3 and TRBJ1-1; D might be TRBD1 (6 bases). CDR3 length equals 12 residues. Germline CDR1 reads LGHNA; CDR2 reads YSLEER. V lost 2 bases and J lost 5, with 6 bases in between. DNA for the CDR3: TGCGCCAGCAGCCAACAGGGGACTGAAGCTTTCTTT. This encodes CASSQQGTEAFF.

The rearrangement links TRBV4-1 to TRBJ1-4; 7 nucleotides agree with TRBD1. With V trimmed by 0 bases and J by 3 bases, 4 bases remained unmatched. The length of the CDR3 is 16 residues. The germline V gene has CDR1 MGHRA and CDR2 YSYEKL. CDR3 sequence (DNA): TGCGCCAGCAGCCAAGACTCGGGGACAGCTAATGAAAAACTGTTTTTT. Its protein product is CASSQDSGTANEKLFF.

This clone is medium-sized in the sample. The chain couples TRBV13 to TRBJ2-7; D not certain. V shed 5 bases and J shed 3 bases, with 11 bases lying between them. Germline lookup yields CDR1 PRHDT and CDR2 FYEKMQ (reference sequence). This CDR3 has 13 amino acids. The CDR3 here is CASSRPDGYEQYF. The CDR3 DNA reads as TGTGCCAGCAGCCGCCCGGACGGCTACGAGCAGTACTTC.